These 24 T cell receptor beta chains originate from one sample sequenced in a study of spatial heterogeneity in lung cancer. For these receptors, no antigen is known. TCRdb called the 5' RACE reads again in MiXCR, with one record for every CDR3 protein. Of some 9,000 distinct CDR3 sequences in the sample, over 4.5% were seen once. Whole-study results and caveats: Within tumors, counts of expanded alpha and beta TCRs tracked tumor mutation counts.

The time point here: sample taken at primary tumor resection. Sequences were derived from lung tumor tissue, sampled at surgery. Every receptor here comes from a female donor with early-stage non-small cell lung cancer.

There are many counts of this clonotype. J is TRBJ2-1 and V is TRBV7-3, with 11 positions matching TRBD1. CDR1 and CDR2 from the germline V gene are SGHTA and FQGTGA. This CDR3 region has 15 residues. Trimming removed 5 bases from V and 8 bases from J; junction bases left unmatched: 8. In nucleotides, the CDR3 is TGTGCCAGCAGCCCGGGACAGGGGGTTATTCATGAGCAGTTCTTC. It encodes CASSPGQGVIHEQFF.

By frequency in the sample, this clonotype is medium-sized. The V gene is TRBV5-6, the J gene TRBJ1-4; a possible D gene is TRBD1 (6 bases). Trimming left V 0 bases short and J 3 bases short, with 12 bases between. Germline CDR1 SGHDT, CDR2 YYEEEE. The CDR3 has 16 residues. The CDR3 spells CASSLALQGPNEKLFF. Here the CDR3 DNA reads TGTGCCAGCAGCTTGGCCTTACAGGGCCCTAATGAAAAACTGTTTTTT.

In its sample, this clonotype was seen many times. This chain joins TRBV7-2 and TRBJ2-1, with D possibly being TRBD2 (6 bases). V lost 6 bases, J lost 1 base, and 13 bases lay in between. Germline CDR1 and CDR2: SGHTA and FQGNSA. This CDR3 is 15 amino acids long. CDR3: CASSRDAGSYNEQFF. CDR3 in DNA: TGTGCCAGCAGTCGGGACGCGGGGTCCTACAATGAGCAGTTCTTC.

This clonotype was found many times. CDR3 sequence (DNA): TGTGCCAGCAGGGGGACAGGGGGAGGTGATGAAAAACTGTTTTTT. Translation: CASRGTGGGDEKLFF. This chain links TRBV25-1 with TRBJ1-4; 11 nucleotides agree with TRBD1. The germline gives CDR1 MGHDK, CDR2 SYGVNS. The CDR3 spans 15 residues. Germline trimming cut 6 bases from V and 6 bases from J; bases unmatched to any gene: 6.

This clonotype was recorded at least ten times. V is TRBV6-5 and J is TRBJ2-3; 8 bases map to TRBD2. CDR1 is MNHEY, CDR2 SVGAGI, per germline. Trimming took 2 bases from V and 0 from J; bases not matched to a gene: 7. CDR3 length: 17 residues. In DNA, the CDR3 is TGTGCCAGCAGTTACCGTGGAGCGGGGGCTAGCACAGATACGCAGTATTTT. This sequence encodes CASSYRGAGASTDTQYF.

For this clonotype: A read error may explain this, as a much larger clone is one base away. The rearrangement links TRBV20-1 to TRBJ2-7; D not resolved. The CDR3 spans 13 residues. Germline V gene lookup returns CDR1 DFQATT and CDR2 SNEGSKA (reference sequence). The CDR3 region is CRARDVYSYEQYF. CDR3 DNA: TGCAGAGCTAGAGATGTCTACTCCTACGAGCAGTACTTC.

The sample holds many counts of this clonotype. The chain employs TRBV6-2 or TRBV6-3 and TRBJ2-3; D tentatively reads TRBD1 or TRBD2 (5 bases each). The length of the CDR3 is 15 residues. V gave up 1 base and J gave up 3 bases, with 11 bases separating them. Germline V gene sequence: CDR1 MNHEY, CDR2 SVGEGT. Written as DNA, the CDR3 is TGTGCCAGCAGTTACTGGGGGAGTGGGACAGATACGCAGTATTTT. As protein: CASSYWGSGTDTQYF.

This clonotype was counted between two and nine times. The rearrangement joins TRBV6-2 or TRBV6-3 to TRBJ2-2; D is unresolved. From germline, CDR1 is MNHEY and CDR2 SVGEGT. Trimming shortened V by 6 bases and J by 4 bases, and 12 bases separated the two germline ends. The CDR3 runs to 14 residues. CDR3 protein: CASSSLGFTGELFF. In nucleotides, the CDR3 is TGTGCCAGCAGCTCCCTAGGGTTCACCGGGGAGCTGTTTTTT.

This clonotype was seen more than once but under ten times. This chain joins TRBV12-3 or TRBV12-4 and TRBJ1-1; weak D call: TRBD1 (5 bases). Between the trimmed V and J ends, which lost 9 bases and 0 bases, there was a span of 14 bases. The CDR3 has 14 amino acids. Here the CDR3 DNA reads TGTGCCAGTCGACCGGGACTGTTGAACACTGAAGCTTTCTTT. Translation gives CASRPGLLNTEAFF.

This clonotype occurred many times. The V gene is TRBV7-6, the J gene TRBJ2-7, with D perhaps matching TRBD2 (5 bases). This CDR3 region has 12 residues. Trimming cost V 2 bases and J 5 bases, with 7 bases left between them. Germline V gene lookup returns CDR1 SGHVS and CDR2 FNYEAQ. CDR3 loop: CASSLLGDEQYF. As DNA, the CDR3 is TGTGCCAGCAGCTTATTGGGAGACGAGCAGTACTTC.

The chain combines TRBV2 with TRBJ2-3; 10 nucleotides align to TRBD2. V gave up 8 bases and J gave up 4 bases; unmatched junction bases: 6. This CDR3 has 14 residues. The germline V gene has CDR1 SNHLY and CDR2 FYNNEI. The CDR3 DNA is TGTGCCAGCGGTCTAGCGGGAGTCTCAGATACGCAGTATTTT. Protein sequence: CASGLAGVSDTQYF.

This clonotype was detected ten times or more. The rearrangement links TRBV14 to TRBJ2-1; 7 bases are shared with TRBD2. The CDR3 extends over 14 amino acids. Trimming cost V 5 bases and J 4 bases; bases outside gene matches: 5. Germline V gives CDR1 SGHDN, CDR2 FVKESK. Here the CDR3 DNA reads TGTGCCAGCAGCTCACTGGGGGGGTACAATGAGCAGTTCTTC. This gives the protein CASSSLGGYNEQFF. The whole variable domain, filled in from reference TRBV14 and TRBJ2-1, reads EAGVTQFPSHSVIEKGQTVTLRCDPISGHDNLYWYRRVMGKEIKFLLHFVKESKQDESGMPNNRFLAERTGGTYSTLKVQPAELEDSGVYFCASSSLGGYNEQFFGPGTRLTVL.

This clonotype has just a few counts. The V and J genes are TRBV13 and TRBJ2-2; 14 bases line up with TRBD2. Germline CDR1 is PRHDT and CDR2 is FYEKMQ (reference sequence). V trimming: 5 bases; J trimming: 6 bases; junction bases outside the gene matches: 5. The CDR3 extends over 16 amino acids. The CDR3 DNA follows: TGTGCCAGCAGCCCTGGGACTAGCGGGGGCCCCGGGGAGCTGTTTTTT. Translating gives CASSPGTSGGPGELFF.

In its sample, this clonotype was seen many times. The CDR3 coding sequence is TGCGCCAGCAGCCAAGATCGCGTTACGGGTTTCTACGAGCAGTACTTC. It specifies CASSQDRVTGFYEQYF. The chain uses TRBV4-3 and TRBJ2-7; D uncertain. Trimming left V 0 bases short and J 3 bases short, with 15 bases between. The CDR3 extends over 16 amino acids. From germline, CDR1 is LGHNA and CDR2 YSLEER.

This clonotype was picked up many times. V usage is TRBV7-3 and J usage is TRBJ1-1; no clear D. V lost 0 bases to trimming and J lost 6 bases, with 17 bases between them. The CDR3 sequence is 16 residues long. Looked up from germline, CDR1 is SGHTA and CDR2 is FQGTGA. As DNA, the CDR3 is TGTGCCAGCAGCTTAACCCCTATGACGGGGTTCCCTGAAGCTTTCTTT. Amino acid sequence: CASSLTPMTGFPEAFF.

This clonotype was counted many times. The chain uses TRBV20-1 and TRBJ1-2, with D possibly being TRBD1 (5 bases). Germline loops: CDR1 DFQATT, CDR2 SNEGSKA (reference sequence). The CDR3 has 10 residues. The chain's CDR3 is CTPWGDGYTF. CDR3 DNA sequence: TGCACCCCTTGGGGGGACGGCTACACCTTC.

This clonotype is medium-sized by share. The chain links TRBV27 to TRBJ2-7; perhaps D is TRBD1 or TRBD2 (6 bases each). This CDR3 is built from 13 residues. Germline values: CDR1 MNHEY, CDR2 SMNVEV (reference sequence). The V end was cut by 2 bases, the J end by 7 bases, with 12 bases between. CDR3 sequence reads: CASSLLGAGEQYF. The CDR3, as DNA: TGTGCCAGCAGTTTACTGGGGGCGGGAGAGCAGTACTTC.

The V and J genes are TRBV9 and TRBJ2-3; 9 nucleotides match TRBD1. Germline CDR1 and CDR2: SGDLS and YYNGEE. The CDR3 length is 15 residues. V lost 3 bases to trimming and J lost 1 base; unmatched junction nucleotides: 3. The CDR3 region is CASSAGQGRTDTQYF. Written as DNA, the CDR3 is TGTGCCAGCAGCGCAGGACAGGGGCGCACAGATACGCAGTATTTT.

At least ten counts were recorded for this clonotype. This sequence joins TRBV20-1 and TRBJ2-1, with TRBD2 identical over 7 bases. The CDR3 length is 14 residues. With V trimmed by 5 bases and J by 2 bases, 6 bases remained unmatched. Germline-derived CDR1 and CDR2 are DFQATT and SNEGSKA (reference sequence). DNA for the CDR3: TGCAGTGCTTCCCCCAGCGGGGCCTACAATGAGCAGTTCTTC. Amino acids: CSASPSGAYNEQFF.

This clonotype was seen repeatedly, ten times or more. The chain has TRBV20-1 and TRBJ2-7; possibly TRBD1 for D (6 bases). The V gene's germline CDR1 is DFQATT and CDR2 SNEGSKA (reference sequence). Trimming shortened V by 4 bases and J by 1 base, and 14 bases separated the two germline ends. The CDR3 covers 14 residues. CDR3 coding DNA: TGCAGTGCTAACTATCTACAGGGTTCCTACGAGCAGTACTTC. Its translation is CSANYLQGSYEQYF.

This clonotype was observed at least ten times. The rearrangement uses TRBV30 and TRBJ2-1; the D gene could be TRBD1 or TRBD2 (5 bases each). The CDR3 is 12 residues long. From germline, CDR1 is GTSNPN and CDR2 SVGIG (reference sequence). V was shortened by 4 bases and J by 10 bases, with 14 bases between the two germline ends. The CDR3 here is CAWKASWGEQFF. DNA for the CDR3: TGTGCCTGGAAGGCCTCCTGGGGGGAGCAGTTCTTC.

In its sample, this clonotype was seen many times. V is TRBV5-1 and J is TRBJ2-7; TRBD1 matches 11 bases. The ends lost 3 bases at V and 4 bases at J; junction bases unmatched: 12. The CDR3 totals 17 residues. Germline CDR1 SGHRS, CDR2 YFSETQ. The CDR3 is CASSSQLPGQGVYEQYF. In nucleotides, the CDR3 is TGCGCCAGCAGCTCGCAGCTTCCGGGACAGGGGGTGTACGAGCAGTACTTC.

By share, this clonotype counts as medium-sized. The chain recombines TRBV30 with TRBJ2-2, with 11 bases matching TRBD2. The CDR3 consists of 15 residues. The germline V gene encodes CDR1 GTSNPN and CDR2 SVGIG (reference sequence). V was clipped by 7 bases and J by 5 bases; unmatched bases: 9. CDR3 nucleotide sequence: TGTGCCTTCCCAGGGGGACTAGCGGCTACCGGGGAGCTGTTTTTT. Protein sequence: CAFPGGLAATGELFF.

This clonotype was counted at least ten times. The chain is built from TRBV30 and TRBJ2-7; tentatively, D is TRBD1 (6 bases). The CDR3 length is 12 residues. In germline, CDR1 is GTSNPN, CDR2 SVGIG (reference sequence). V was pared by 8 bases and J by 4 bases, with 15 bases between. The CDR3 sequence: CAGRDKDYEQYF. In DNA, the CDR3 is TGTGCCGGTCGGGACAAGGATTACGAGCAGTACTTC.